This TCR beta chain originates from a study of blood T cell repertoires in COVID-19 (dated by TCRdb to 2020 to 2022). About the investigation overall: Samples covering the acute and convalescent phases of COVID-19 were provided by collaborators in the United States, Italy and Spain. Subjects who had been exposed to COVID-19, were actively infected with it, or had recovered from it provided the deeply sampled blood TCRbeta repertoires that made up the dataset. HLA class I and class II types, where available, came from metadata supplied by the sample provider rather than from assay-based typing. The repertoires were released in a freely available public database meant as a resource for research on the immune response to SARS-CoV-2. The prospective study material was composed of cDNA or gDNA derived from T cells, B-cell-depleted T cells, or PBMCs. Sample metadata almost always included a de-identified subject ID, COVID-19 status, age in years and sex. Samples were obtained from the ongoing ImmuneRACE study (first 160 participants) and from roughly 1,300 subjects provided by 6 global collaborators.

TCRbeta CDR3 regions were amplified from genomic DNA using the immunoSEQ Assay, a bias-controlled multiplex PCR. The source study handled its data this way. Nucleated cell counts per sample were estimated from amplification of reference gene primers within the assay. To quantify the absolute abundance of each unique TCRbeta CDR3 rearrangement, sequence reads were collapsed and filtered. For each sample, productive Simpson clonality was calculated as the square root of Simpson's diversity index across productive rearrangements. Not all clones reach the TCRdb copy of this immuneACCESS table, which keeps in-frame sequences only. Checked studies attribute under half of the gap to unresolved V genes and leave the rest unexplained. The V and J calls and clone size are taken from that table; D and trimming were inferred from the DNA. For this sample the table gives roughly 570,000 clones, of which about 88% were detected only once. In total, the top ten clones hold roughly 8% of the sample.

The CDR3 runs 14 amino acids, cysteine and phenylalanine included. Left in the record is the CDR3 DNA by itself, 42 bases read in frame from the first base. The germline V gene (reference sequence) gives CDR1 as SEHNR and CDR2 as FQNEAQ. Deletion took 4 bases off V and 3 bases off J, with a span of 7 bases between the germline ends. On this clone itself: Its antigen remains unidentified. Base qualities are not recorded, but no much larger clone differs from it by a single base.

Broad study findings and their caveats: Clinical and demographic metadata were provided uncurated, with the amount varying by source and participant.

At one collaborating source in Seattle, patients were enrolled during active infection and were followed longitudinally through the course of disease. Collaborating institutions collected whole blood in K2EDTA tubes following their own protocols. For TCRbeta analysis, collaborators shipped samples in one of three forms: frozen whole blood, isolated PBMCs, or DNA extracted from either of those sample types. Sample: peripheral blood. The receptor was derived from a woman in her forties or fifties with COVID-19, enrolled during active disease. Rearrangement joined TRBV7-9 to TRBJ2-6; no D gene call is confident. The CDR3: CASSSSGGANVLTF. In nucleotides, the sequence is TGTGCCAGCAGCTCCAGTGGTGGGGCCAACGTCCTGACTTTC.